One and the same sample provided the 21 T cell receptor beta chains below, sequenced in a study of blood T cell repertoires in COVID-19. Data came from immunoSEQ multiplex PCR; TCRdb stores just in-frame clones and leaves some out. This table holds 210,000 or so clones, 70% to 90% found once. The sequenced material came from peripheral blood. The origin of the receptors is an older woman with active or convalescent COVID-19.

The rearrangement links TRBV10-1 to TRBJ2-5, with TRBD1 matching over 8 bases. Trimming removed 4 bases from V and 1 base from J; junction bases left unmatched: 8. The CDR3 totals 16 residues. Germline V gene lookup returns CDR1 WNHNN and CDR2 SYGVQD (reference sequence). In DNA, the CDR3 is TGCGCCAGCAGTGCCCTAGTTGGGACAGGCCAAGAGACCCAGTACTTC. It encodes CASSALVGTGQETQYF.

The chain links TRBV4-1 to TRBJ1-3, with 9 bases lining up with TRBD1. CDR3 length: 15 amino acids. V lost 3 bases to trimming and J lost 3 bases; unmatched junction nucleotides: 3. The germline V gene encodes CDR1 MGHRA and CDR2 YSYEKL. The CDR3: CASSQDRGRGNTIYF. The CDR3 bases are TGCGCCAGCAGCCAGGACAGGGGACGTGGAAACACCATATATTTT.

J is TRBJ1-1 and V is TRBV19; TRBD1 aligns across 8 bases. The CDR3 contains 14 residues. Per the germline V gene, CDR1 is LNHDA and CDR2 is SQIVND (reference sequence). The V gene end was trimmed by 8 bases and the J gene end by 1 base; junction bases not matched to a gene: 6. CDR3: CASCLGTGNTEAFF. The DNA of the CDR3 is TGTGCCAGTTGTCTCGGGACAGGGAACACTGAAGCTTTCTTT.

The chain has TRBV5-1 and TRBJ2-1; a possible D gene is TRBD1 (5 bases). Germline CDR1 and CDR2: SGHRS and YFSETQ. The V end was cut by 1 base, the J end by 2 bases, with 7 bases between. The CDR3 is 14 residues long. The CDR3 DNA reads TGCGCCAGCAGCTTGACCAGGGCCTACAATGAGCAGTTCTTC. It specifies CASSLTRAYNEQFF. Looking up the rest from reference TRBV5-1 and TRBJ2-1 gives the full variable domain: KAGVTQTPRYLIKTRGQQVTLSCSPISGHRSVSWYQQTPGQGLQFLFEYFSETQRNKGNFPGRFSGRQFSNSRSEMNVSTLELGDSALYLCASSLTRAYNEQFFGPGTRLTVL.

The table lists this clone with a count of one. The chain is built from TRBV5-1 and TRBJ2-1; 8 bases line up with TRBD1. V shed 4 bases and J 7 bases; nucleotides not matched to a gene: 10. CDR1 SGHRS and CDR2 YFSETQ come from the germline V gene. The CDR3 contains 15 residues. This CDR3 reads CASSNPGRGLNEQFF. As DNA, the CDR3 is TGCGCCAGCAGCAACCCCGGCAGGGGGCTAAATGAGCAGTTCTTC.

The V and J genes are TRBV3-1 (or the pseudogene TRBV3-2) and TRBJ2-3; D call uncertain. The CDR3 is 15 residues long. Germline V gives CDR1 LGHDT, CDR2 YNNKEL (reference sequence). V dropped 1 base and J dropped 2 bases, with 10 bases sitting between them. CDR3 nucleotides: TGTGCCAGCAGCCAAGCGGGTCCCTCCACAGATACGCAGTATTTT. It yields the protein CASSQAGPSTDTQYF.

This clone was found once. The chain carries TRBV4-2 and TRBJ2-7, with TRBD1 identical over 9 bases. Losses at the gene ends were 2 bases for V and 0 bases for J; bases not matched to a gene: 5. CDR1 LGHNA and CDR2 YNFKEQ come from the germline V gene. CDR3 length: 16 amino acids. Written as DNA, the CDR3 is TGTGCCAGCAGCCAACCGACAGGGGGGAGCTCCTACGAGCAGTACTTC. This translates into CASSQPTGGSSYEQYF.

The chain couples TRBV5-1 to TRBJ2-7; weak D call: TRBD2 (6 bases). Germline V CDR1 and CDR2: SGHRS, YFSETQ. The CDR3 has 16 amino acids. The V and J ends lost 3 bases and 6 bases respectively, with 22 bases between them. Written as DNA, the CDR3 is TGCGCCAGCAGCTCAGGGACTCACGGGGATGGTTCCGAGCAGTACTTC. Translating gives CASSSGTHGDGSEQYF.

This chain joins TRBV6-2 or TRBV6-3 and TRBJ2-7, with 8 bases identical to TRBD1. There are 15 residues in the CDR3. Germline assignment: CDR1 MNHEY and CDR2 SVGEGT. Trimming removed 2 bases from V and 6 bases from J; junction bases left unmatched: 9. The CDR3 sequence: CASSYRGQGNGEQYF. CDR3 nucleotide sequence: TGTGCCAGCAGTTACCGCGGACAGGGTAACGGCGAGCAGTACTTC.

The chain carries TRBV4-1 and TRBJ2-7; 10 nucleotides align to TRBD1. This CDR3 region has 15 residues. Germline assignment: CDR1 MGHRA and CDR2 YSYEKL. V lost 4 bases and J lost 4; bases outside the gene matches: 7. CDR3 sequence reads: CASSPLGTGAYEQYF. The CDR3 DNA reads as TGCGCCAGCAGCCCCCTCGGGACAGGGGCATACGAGCAGTACTTC.

The rearrangement links TRBV7-8 to TRBJ2-1; the match to TRBD2 covers 10 bases. The germline CDR1 and CDR2 sequences are SGHVS and FQNEAQ. With V trimmed by 2 bases and J by 9 bases, 4 bases remained unmatched. The CDR3 runs to 14 residues. CDR3 coding DNA: TGTGCCAGCAGCTTAAGGACTAGCGGCACTGAGCAGTTCTTC. Protein sequence: CASSLRTSGTEQFF.

The chain links TRBV6-5 to TRBJ2-1; D gene uncertain. Trimming removed 6 bases at V and 5 bases at J, with 14 bases between. The CDR3 is 14 residues long. Germline values: CDR1 MNHEY, CDR2 SVGAGI. CDR3 loop: CASSTVLPNNEQFF. The CDR3 region has the DNA TGTGCCAGCAGCACAGTATTACCGAACAATGAGCAGTTCTTC.

In its sample, this clone was seen a few times. Distinct nucleotide sequences in the sample also encode this CDR3. J is TRBJ2-7 and V is TRBV6-5; 7 bases match TRBD2. Germline V gives CDR1 MNHEY, CDR2 SVGAGI. The trim removed 6 bases at V and 7 bases at J, leaving 12 bases unmatched. The CDR3 consists of 14 residues. CDR3 amino acids: CASSSGGSRREQYF. CDR3 nucleotides: TGTGCCAGCAGCTCCGGGGGGAGTCGTCGGGAGCAGTACTTC.

This chain links TRBV7-9 with TRBJ2-3; D is ambiguous. V dropped 2 bases and J dropped 6 bases, with 12 bases sitting between them. The CDR3 sequence is 14 residues long. Germline V lookup: CDR1 SEHNR, CDR2 FQNEAQ (reference sequence). CDR3: CASSLRSQRDTQYF. The DNA for the CDR3 is TGTGCCAGCAGCTTACGGTCCCAGAGGGATACGCAGTATTTT.

The chain employs TRBV18 and TRBJ2-3; TRBD2 agrees at 7 bases. This CDR3 comprises 17 residues. In germline, CDR1 is KGHSH, CDR2 LQKENI. J was trimmed by 0 bases and V by 4 bases; bases with no gene match: 10. The CDR3 DNA reads as TGTGCCAGCTCACAGGGAGCTAGCGGATCTAGCACAGATACGCAGTATTTT. Translated: CASSQGASGSSTDTQYF.

The gene calls are TRBV18 and TRBJ1-5, with 7 bases fitting TRBD1. Germline lookup yields CDR1 KGHSH and CDR2 LQKENI. With V trimmed by 4 bases and J by 7 bases, 10 bases remained unmatched. CDR3 length equals 15 residues. The chain's CDR3 is CASSREQGYRQPQHF. The DNA for the CDR3 is TGTGCCAGCTCACGGGAACAGGGGTATCGGCAGCCCCAGCATTTT.

This chain uses TRBV3-1 (or the pseudogene TRBV3-2) with TRBJ2-2; 10 bases match TRBD2. The CDR3 spans 15 residues. Germline CDR1 and CDR2: LGHDT and YNNKEL (reference sequence). The V and J ends lost 4 bases and 3 bases, in that order; junction bases with no gene match: 2. CDR3 sequence (DNA): TGTGCCAGCAGCCCTAGCGGGAGAGACACCGGGGAGCTGTTTTTT. Amino acid sequence: CASSPSGRDTGELFF.

This chain uses TRBV3-1 (or the pseudogene TRBV3-2) with TRBJ2-5; 9 bases are a match to TRBD2. J was trimmed by 9 bases and V by 1 base; bases with no gene match: 3. The CDR3 is 13 amino acids. Germline CDR1 is LGHDT and CDR2 is YNNKEL (reference sequence). DNA for the CDR3: TGTGCCAGCAGCCAAGGCGCGGGAGGGCCCCAGTACTTC. Protein product: CASSQGAGGPQYF.

The J gene is TRBJ1-1, the V gene TRBV18; 11 bases fit TRBD1. Germline CDR1 KGHSH, CDR2 LQKENI. The V gene end was trimmed by 3 bases and the J gene end by 4 bases; junction bases not matched to a gene: 4. The CDR3 consists of 15 residues. The DNA of the CDR3 is TGTGCCAGCTCACCTTTGGACAGGGGGCTCACTGAAGCTTTCTTT. Translating gives CASSPLDRGLTEAFF.

This chain joins TRBV9 and TRBJ2-7; 9 bases line up with TRBD2. CDR3 size: 15 residues. The ends lost 0 bases at V and 3 bases at J; junction bases unmatched: 4. In germline, CDR1 is SGDLS, CDR2 YYNGEE. The CDR3 nucleotides read TGTGCCAGCAGCGTAGGTATTAGCGGGAGCTACGAGCAGTACTTC. Translating gives CASSVGISGSYEQYF.

The chain has TRBV11-1 and TRBJ1-1; no definite D call. Germline V CDR1 and CDR2: SGHAT, FQDESV (reference sequence). CDR3 length: 12 residues. V lost 3 bases and J lost 9, with 11 bases in between. The CDR3 bases are TGTGCCAGCAGCTTTCTGACGGGGAAAGCTTTCTTT. Its translation is CASSFLTGKAFF.